Listed here are 8 T cell receptor beta chains from one sample, sequenced in a study of blood T cell repertoires in COVID-19. Clones were read by immunoSEQ multiplex PCR, and TCRdb kept only the in-frame ones, dropping some. The data contain approximately 400,000 clones, about 89% of them seen just once; the ten biggest clones take up about 0.83%. Specimen: PBMCs or T cells enriched from blood (not recorded which). The receptor source for this set is a woman in her thirties or forties who had been exposed to COVID-19.

The DNA of the CDR3 is TGTGCCAGCAGCCAAGCCAGAGTATTAGCGGGGGGCCCCGAGGGGCAGTACTTC. This codes for CASSQARVLAGGPEGQYF. V and J are TRBV3-1 (or the pseudogene TRBV3-2) and TRBJ2-7, with 10 bases matching TRBD2. The germline CDR1 and CDR2 sequences are LGHDT and YNNKEL (reference sequence). This CDR3 is built from 18 residues. The junction had 18 bases not matched to a gene; V was cut back by 1 base and J by 9 bases.

V gene TRBV24-1 combines with J gene TRBJ2-1, with a tentative D call TRBD2 (6 bases). Germline V gives CDR1 KGHDR, CDR2 SFDVKD. The CDR3 loop spans 14 amino acids. With 5 bases removed from V and 2 bases from J, the gap between germline ends came to 9 bases. CDR3 sequence: CATSAGVPYNEQFF. Here the CDR3 DNA reads TGTGCCACCAGTGCGGGAGTCCCCTACAATGAGCAGTTCTTC.

The CDR3 DNA follows: TGCGCCAGCAGAACTACAGGGGAAGGCAATCAGCCCCAGCATTTT. Its protein is CASRTTGEGNQPQHF. The V call is TRBV5-1, the J call TRBJ1-5, with 7 bases lining up with TRBD1. This CDR3 spans 15 amino acids. Trimming removed 5 bases from V and 2 bases from J; junction bases left unmatched: 7. In germline, CDR1 is SGHRS, CDR2 YFSETQ.

The J gene is TRBJ2-7, the V gene TRBV19; 12 nucleotides match TRBD2. This CDR3 is 16 amino acids long. With V trimmed by 6 bases and J by 1 base, 7 bases remained unmatched. The germline CDR1 and CDR2 sequences are LNHDA and SQIVND (reference sequence). The CDR3 coding sequence is TGTGCCAGTAGAACCCCCGGGACTAGCGGGTCCTACGAGCAGTACTTC. The encoded protein is CASRTPGTSGSYEQYF.

This chain uses TRBV7-9 with TRBJ1-1; TRBD1 might be the D (5 bases). The CDR3 is 12 residues long. V gave up 1 base and J gave up 6 bases, with 6 bases separating them. Per germline, CDR1 SEHNR and CDR2 FQNEAQ (reference sequence). For the CDR3, the DNA is TGTGCCAGCAGCTTAGTAGGGGCTGAAGCTTTCTTT. As protein: CASSLVGAEAFF.

The chain carries TRBV2 and TRBJ2-1; TRBD2 matches 9 bases. Per the germline V gene, CDR1 is SNHLY and CDR2 is FYNNEI. This CDR3 comprises 16 residues. Trimming took 6 bases from V and 1 from J; bases not matched to a gene: 7. The CDR3 DNA reads as TGTGCCAGCAGACCCAGCGGGGGGCCATCCTACAATGAGCAGTTCTTC. It is translated as CASRPSGGPSYNEQFF.

The rearrangement joins TRBV6-5 to TRBJ1-1; weak D call: TRBD1 (6 bases). CDR1 is MNHEY, CDR2 SVGAGI, per germline. This CDR3 has 16 amino acids. Trimming left V 0 bases short and J 5 bases short, with 16 bases between. DNA for the CDR3: TGTGCCAGCAGTTACTCGAGGGGGGGCTCGGGGACTGAAGCTTTCTTT. This encodes CASSYSRGGSGTEAFF.

This rearrangement joins TRBV2 to TRBJ2-7; D remains ambiguous. This CDR3 contains 15 residues. Germline loops: CDR1 SNHLY, CDR2 FYNNEI. V lost 10 bases to trimming and J lost 0 bases, with 19 bases between them. CDR3 in amino acids: CATLLEQSGSYEQYF. The CDR3 DNA reads TGTGCCACCCTGTTGGAGCAGAGTGGCTCCTACGAGCAGTACTTC.